These T cell receptor beta chains were read from a single sample in a study of identical twins. Each CDR3 protein is one row after TCRdb ran MiXCR on the 5' RACE reads. The sample shows hundreds of thousands of distinct CDR3 sequences, roughly 20% of them seen only once. The same sample was also used in a study of T cells expressing NK-cell markers.

The sequenced sample consisted of PBMCs. Source of these receptors: a woman younger than 35 in good health. The CDR3 runs from the conserved cysteine through the conserved F or W. Fields, in order: clone size, J gene, V gene, D gene, CDR3 DNA, CDR3 protein. D genes are given only for firm matches. The listing skips clone size in some rows; elsewhere it reads once, few, many or a size class.

>NA|TRBJ2-2|TRBV30|NA
TGTGCCTGGAGCAAGTCGGTCGGGGAGCTGTTTTTT
CAWSKSVGELFF
>NA|TRBJ1-1|TRBV3-1|NA
TGTGCCAGCAGCCAAGGCCGGGCGTCAGCGGCTTTCTTT
CASSQGRASAAFF
>NA|TRBJ2-3|TRBV20-1|TRBD2
TGCAGTGCTGCGACTAGCGTTAGCACAGATACGCAGTATTTT
CSAATSVSTDTQYF
>NA|TRBJ2-7|TRBV5-1|NA
TGCGCCAGCAGCTTGGCCGTAGGAACCTACGAGCAGTACTTC
CASSLAVGTYEQYF
>few|TRBJ1-3|TRBV3-1|NA
TGTGCCAGCAGCCAAGACCCCCCGTCCTCTGGAAACACCATATATTTT
CASSQDPPSSGNTIYF
>few|TRBJ2-7|TRBV7-9|NA
TGTGCCAGCAGCCCCGGGACGTGGCAGTACTTC
CASSPGTWQYF
>few|TRBJ1-2|TRBV29-1|NA
TGCAGCGTGGCTCCCGGGACGGCCAACTATGGCTACACCTTC
CSVAPGTANYGYTF
>few|TRBJ2-3|TRBV15|TRBD1
TGTGCCACCAGCACCCGGGACAGGGATCGTACAGATACGCAGTATTTT
CATSTRDRDRTDTQYF
>NA|TRBJ1-1|TRBV5-1|NA
TGCGCCAGCGCGGGGGACACTGAAGCTTTCTTT
CASAGDTEAFF
>few|TRBJ2-2|TRBV6-5|TRBD1
TGTGCCAGCAGTTACGACAGGGGTACCGGGGAGCTGTTTTTT
CASSYDRGTGELFF
>few|TRBJ1-5|TRBV6-2/TRBV6-3|NA
TGTGCCAGCAACGAGAGAGGAGTGAGCAATCAGCCCCAGCATTTT
CASNERGVSNQPQHF